This T cell receptor (beta chain) was observed in a study of blood T cell repertoires in COVID-19. Sequencing was performed with immunoSEQ multiplex PCR; in TCRdb, only in-frame clones are kept and a portion is missing. The profile shows 280,000 or so clones, roughly 85% of them singletons. This clone was picked up a small number of times. V trimming: 1 base; J trimming: 10 bases; junction bases outside the gene matches: 8. Germline CDR1 and CDR2: SGHTA and FQGNSA. The CDR3 is 15 amino acids. The study drew participants aged roughly 18 to 89 years from approximately 23 US areas. Participants' reported clinical history set cohort assignment. Cohort 3 donors were reported recovered after two negative PCRs, clearance, or symptom resolution.

Material for sequencing was PBMCs or T cells enriched from blood (not recorded which). The chain joins TRBV7-2 to TRBJ2-1, with 9 bases fitting TRBD2. The receptor was derived from a middle-aged woman who had recovered from COVID-19. For the CDR3, the DNA is TGTGCCAGCAGCTTAGTTTTGGCGCGGGAGGGCGAGCAGTTCTTC. Amino acids: CASSLVLAREGEQFF.